Described below is a single T cell receptor (beta chain) sequence and its context. Its antigen is undetermined. These data originate in a study of tumor and adjacent non-tumor tissue in lung cancer. Study as a whole: Aged about 31 to 80 years, patients included fewer than 11 men and 4 or 5 women with stage I to III disease. Some 4.2 million productive TCRbeta reads were obtained per sample on average.

Three rounds of nested PCR, following a modified ARM-PCR protocol, produced the TCRbeta library. TCRdb called the multiplex PCR reads again in MiXCR, with one record for every CDR3 protein. Of some 71,000 distinct CDR3 sequences in the sample, 72% were seen once. The V gene's germline CDR1 is MNHEY and CDR2 SVGAGI. CDR3 length equals 14 residues. RNA was extracted from bulk tissue without any cell sorting. Study-level points and caveats: In normal lung, the top 100 clones were significantly more dominant than in tumor. Tumor tissue had significantly higher TCR diversity than normal lung.

The sample taken for sequencing was lung tumor tissue. This TCR was recovered from a woman aged 40-49 years with non-small cell lung cancer. The gene calls are TRBV6-5 and TRBJ1-6, with D perhaps matching TRBD1 (5 bases). The CDR3 reads CTCRDGGDLPPLHF. The CDR3 coding sequence is TGTACCTGCAGAGACGGGGGGGATTTGCCACCCCTCCACTTT.